This T cell receptor (beta chain) was captured by sequencing in a study of T cell responses to AZD1222 COVID-19 vaccine. Whole-study results and caveats: Females outnumbered males among donors, who were mostly white British; clonal diversity was possibly underestimated.

This CDR3 has 15 residues. The V end was cut by 1 base, the J end by 0 bases, with 10 bases between. The germline CDR1 and CDR2 sequences are SGHAT and FQNNGV. Measured with immunoSEQ multiplex PCR; TCRdb has only the in-frame clones, and not every one. Here the sample spans approximately 160,000 clones, 90% to 95% being singletons. In the case of this clone: What it recognizes is unknown.

Sequences were derived from peripheral blood, sampled 28 days after the second AZD1222 dose. This receptor was obtained from an adult who received the AZD1222 COVID-19 vaccine. The J gene is TRBJ2-7, the V gene TRBV11-2, with D hard to call. The CDR3, as DNA: TGTGCCAGCAGCTTAGGGCTAGAGAGCTCCTACGAGCAGTACTTC. Its translation: CASSLGLESSYEQYF.